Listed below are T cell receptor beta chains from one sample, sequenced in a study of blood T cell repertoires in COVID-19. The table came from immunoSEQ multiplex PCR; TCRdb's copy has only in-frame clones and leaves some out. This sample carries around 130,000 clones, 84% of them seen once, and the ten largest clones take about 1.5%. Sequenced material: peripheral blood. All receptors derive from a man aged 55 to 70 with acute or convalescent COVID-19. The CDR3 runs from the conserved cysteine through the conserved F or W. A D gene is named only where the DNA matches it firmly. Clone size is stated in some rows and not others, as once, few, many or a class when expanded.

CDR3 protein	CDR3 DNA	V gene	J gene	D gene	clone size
CASSPQTGLSYEQYF	TGTGCCAGCAGTCCTCAGACAGGCCTCTCCTACGAGCAGTACTTC	TRBV6-5	TRBJ2-7	.	.
CASTRDRGHEQYF	TGTGCCAGCACTCGGGACAGGGGCCACGAGCAGTACTTC	TRBV6-5	TRBJ2-7	TRBD1	.
CASRSTSNTEAFF	TGTGCCAGCCGCTCGACATCGAACACTGAAGCTTTCTTT	TRBV19	TRBJ1-1	.	few
CASTLGGAVSNEKLFF	TGTGCCAGTACCCTAGGGGGCGCGGTATCTAATGAAAAACTGTTTTTT	TRBV19	TRBJ1-4	TRBD1	.
CASRLAALNTGELFF	TGTGCCAGCAGGTTGGCGGCTCTGAACACCGGGGAGCTGTTTTTT	TRBV6-5	TRBJ2-2	.	.
CASSLYPGGNTGELFF	TGTGCCAGCAGCTTATATCCAGGGGGGAACACCGGGGAGCTGTTTTTT	TRBV7-3	TRBJ2-2	TRBD1	.
CATSRVVGRGNTEAFF	TGTGCCACCAGCAGAGTCGTCGGCAGGGGGAACACTGAAGCTTTCTTT	TRBV15	TRBJ1-1	.	.
CASSEPGLAGNDEQFF	TGTGCCAGCAGTGAACCGGGACTAGCGGGCAATGATGAGCAGTTCTTC	TRBV2	TRBJ2-1	TRBD2	.
CASSLDGDGRGYTF	TGTGCCAGCAGCTTGGACGGGGATGGGAGGGGCTACACCTTC	TRBV5-4	TRBJ1-2	.	.
CASSLGLWMPQHF	TGTGCCAGCAGTCTCGGACTGTGGATGCCCCAGCATTTT	TRBV12-3/TRBV12-4	TRBJ1-5	.	.
CASSSGQEGYGYTF	TGTGCCAGCAGTTCGGGACAGGAGGGCTATGGCTACACCTTC	TRBV7-6	TRBJ1-2	TRBD1	.
CASSSTSGSYNEQFF	TGTGCCAGCAGCTCGACTAGCGGGAGTTACAATGAGCAGTTCTTC	TRBV11-2	TRBJ2-1	TRBD2	.
CAQGTGGFSPLHF	TGTGCCCAAGGTACAGGGGGATTTTCACCCCTCCACTTT	TRBV30	TRBJ1-6	TRBD1	.
CSVVPGRGGHEQYF	TGCAGCGTTGTCCCTGGCAGGGGTGGGCACGAGCAGTACTTC	TRBV29-1	TRBJ2-7	.	few
CASGRAENEQFF	TGTGCTTCGGGGAGGGCCGAGAATGAGCAGTTCTTC	TRBV9	TRBJ2-1	TRBD2	.
CASSFEGSDTQYF	TGCGCCAGCAGCTTCGAGGGATCAGATACGCAGTATTTT	TRBV5-1	TRBJ2-3	.	.
CASSQADRGEAFF	TGCGCCAGCAGCCAGGCCGACAGGGGGGAAGCTTTCTTT	TRBV4-1	TRBJ1-1	TRBD1	.
CASSLFLGENTEAFF	TGCGCCAGCAGCTTGTTTTTGGGCGAGAACACTGAAGCTTTCTTT	TRBV5-1	TRBJ1-1	.	.
CASSRTVGHAFF	TGTGCCAGCAGCAGGACAGTGGGACATGCTTTCTTT	TRBV5-6	TRBJ1-1	.	.
CATSSTGTGELFF	TGTGCCACCAGCAGCACAGGGACCGGGGAGCTGTTTTTT	TRBV15	TRBJ2-2	.	.
CASSLASGSSYEQYF	TGTGCCAGCAGCTTAGCGTCAGGCAGCTCCTACGAGCAGTACTTC	TRBV7-6	TRBJ2-7	.	.
CASSLPQGNEQFF	TGCGCCAGCAGCTTACCCCAGGGCAATGAGCAGTTCTTC	TRBV5-1	TRBJ2-1	.	.
CASSLGGQGVKYEQYF	TGTGCCAGCAGCTTAGGCGGACAGGGAGTTAAGTACGAGCAGTACTTC	TRBV13	TRBJ2-7	TRBD1	.
CSASLGQGASNQPQHF	TGCAGTGCCAGTCTCGGACAGGGGGCTAGCAATCAGCCCCAGCATTTT	TRBV20-1	TRBJ1-5	TRBD1	.